Following are 26 T cell receptor beta chains from one sample sequenced in a study of blood T cell repertoires in COVID-19. This table comes from immunoSEQ multiplex PCR, and its TCRdb copy is limited to in-frame clones, with some not included. The sample consists of 210,000 or so clones, about 90% of them appearing once. Sequencing was done on a sample of peripheral blood. These receptors were collected from a man aged 40-49 years with active or convalescent COVID-19.

The chain is built from TRBV2 and TRBJ2-7; 11 bases fit TRBD2. The V gene's germline CDR1 is SNHLY and CDR2 FYNNEI. This CDR3 region has 14 residues. Trimming removed 8 bases from V and 6 bases from J; junction bases left unmatched: 9. The chain's CDR3 is CASLPGLAAGEQYF. CDR3 bases: TGTGCCAGCTTACCGGGACTAGCGGCAGGCGAGCAGTACTTC.

Only a few counts were recorded for this clone. CDR3 in DNA: TGTGCCAGCAGTTTACTAACAGGGGGCTATGGCTACACCTTC. Translated: CASSLLTGGYGYTF. V gene TRBV28 combines with J gene TRBJ1-2, with 8 bases identical to TRBD1. The V and J ends lost 2 bases and 4 bases, in that order; junction bases with no gene match: 3. Germline lookup yields CDR1 MDHEN and CDR2 SYDVKM. The CDR3 runs 14 residues.

The V call is TRBV7-9, the J call TRBJ2-7; D is perhaps TRBD2 (5 bases). The CDR3 runs to 14 residues. Trimming cost V 1 base and J 3 bases, with 10 bases left between them. Germline V CDR1 and CDR2: SEHNR, FQNEAQ (reference sequence). CDR3 amino acids: CASSLEGAVYEQYF. CDR3 DNA sequence: TGTGCCAGCAGCTTAGAAGGAGCGGTCTACGAGCAGTACTTC.

The chain employs TRBV27 and TRBJ1-2; no clear D gene. V was cut by 5 bases and J by 4 bases, with 20 bases left in between. Germline loops: CDR1 MNHEY, CDR2 SMNVEV (reference sequence). The CDR3 has 16 amino acids. The chain's CDR3 is CASSPRLLQLSYGYTF. The CDR3, as DNA: TGTGCCAGCAGTCCCCGGCTTTTACAGCTTAGCTATGGCTACACCTTC.

This chain connects TRBV6-5 to TRBJ1-3; TRBD1 is a possible D gene (6 bases). Germline V gives CDR1 MNHEY, CDR2 SVGAGI. The CDR3 covers 14 residues. Trimming took off 3 bases at V and 3 bases at J, with 9 bases between the two ends. The CDR3, as DNA: TGTGCCAGCAGTTATGCAGGGGTTGGAAACACCATATATTTT. It is translated as CASSYAGVGNTIYF.

The CDR3 spells CASRFTGGPGNTIYF. The DNA for the CDR3 is TGTGCCAGCAGGTTCACAGGGGGCCCTGGAAACACCATATATTTT. The V and J genes are TRBV5-6 and TRBJ1-3, with 9 bases fitting TRBD1. Germline V gives CDR1 SGHDT, CDR2 YYEEEE. After removal of 5 bases from V and 2 bases from J, the junction contained 5 bases not matched to a gene. This CDR3 region has 15 residues.

The V call is TRBV5-4, the J call TRBJ2-4, with 7 bases that match TRBD1. The CDR3 loop spans 15 amino acids. Looked up from germline, CDR1 is SGHNT and CDR2 is YYREEE (reference sequence). V gave up 8 bases and J gave up 1 base; unmatched junction bases: 9. The CDR3 region has the DNA TGTGCCAGGGCAAGGGGGCTCGGCGCCAAAAACATTCAGTACTTC. It is translated as CARARGLGAKNIQYF.

This clone occurred a few times. The rearrangement joins TRBV4-2 to TRBJ2-5, with 7 bases fitting TRBD2. Germline V gives CDR1 LGHNA, CDR2 YNFKEQ. The CDR3 is 18 residues long. The trim removed 0 bases at V and 2 bases at J, leaving 12 bases unmatched. This CDR3 is CASSQDGRDSVVQETQYF. CDR3 in DNA: TGTGCCAGCAGCCAAGATGGGAGGGATAGCGTAGTTCAAGAGACCCAGTACTTC.

This clone was observed a single time. The genes are TRBV18 and TRBJ1-2; 7 bases are a match to TRBD1. CDR1 is KGHSH and CDR2 is LQKENI in the germline V gene. The J segment lost 5 bases and the V segment lost 4 bases, leaving 10 bases of the junction unmatched. The CDR3 spans 15 residues. For the CDR3, the DNA is TGTGCCAGCTCACGTAAAGGACAGGACCCTTATGGCTACACCTTC. This codes for CASSRKGQDPYGYTF.

V is TRBV28 and J is TRBJ1-6; the D is unclear. The V gene lost 5 bases and the J gene lost 10 bases, with 18 bases spanning the gap. This CDR3 has 15 amino acids. Germline CDR1 MDHEN, CDR2 SYDVKM. This CDR3 is CASSGDGQSRSPLHF. The CDR3 bases are TGTGCCAGCAGTGGAGACGGCCAGTCTAGGTCACCCCTCCACTTT.

This clone was picked up one time. The chain joins TRBV7-8 to TRBJ2-1, with 12 bases fitting TRBD2. Trimming cost V 5 bases and J 9 bases; bases outside gene matches: 11. The CDR3 has 16 residues. The germline V gene has CDR1 SGHVS and CDR2 FQNEAQ. CDR3 DNA sequence: TGTGCCAGCAGCAGTATTCAGACTAGCGGGGGCGGTGAGCAGTTCTTC. This gives the protein CASSSIQTSGGGEQFF.

The J gene is TRBJ1-6, the V gene TRBV30, with 7 bases aligning to TRBD1. From germline, CDR1 is GTSNPN and CDR2 SVGIG (reference sequence). The CDR3 consists of 15 residues. The V and J ends lost 2 bases and 7 bases, in that order; junction bases with no gene match: 8. In DNA form, the CDR3 reads TGTGCCTGGAGTCGGGAGACAGGGTCGAATTCACCCCTCCACTTT. It is translated as CAWSRETGSNSPLHF.

This chain links TRBV12-3 or TRBV12-4 with TRBJ1-3; D gene ambiguous. Trimming pared 7 bases from V and 3 bases from J, leaving 7 bases between. The CDR3 extends over 12 amino acids. The CDR3 spells CASTLIGNTIYF. For the CDR3, the DNA is TGTGCCAGCACCCTAATTGGAAACACCATATATTTT.

This chain connects TRBV2 to TRBJ2-2, with TRBD2 identical over 10 bases. CDR1 SNHLY and CDR2 FYNNEI come from the germline V gene. The CDR3 extends over 15 amino acids. V was pared by 5 bases and J by 4 bases, with 4 bases of the junction left unmatched. CDR3 sequence (DNA): TGTGCCAGCAGTCGGACTAGCGGAATCACCGGGGAGCTGTTTTTT. Encoded protein: CASSRTSGITGELFF.

The chain carries TRBV29-1 and TRBJ1-1; perhaps TRBD1 as D (6 bases). Germline CDR1 SQVTM, CDR2 ANQGSEA. The CDR3 length is 13 residues. V gave up 2 bases and J gave up 5 bases, with 12 bases separating them. The CDR3 DNA reads as TGCAGCGTTGAATTGGGGGCCAGTACTGAAGCTTTCTTT. Residues: CSVELGASTEAFF. Drawing the rest from reference TRBV29-1 and TRBJ1-1, the complete variable domain is SAVISQKPSRDICQRGTSLTIQCQVDSQVTMMFWYRQQPGQSLTLIATANQGSEATYESGFVIDKFPISRPNLTFSTLTVSNMSPEDSSIYLCSVELGASTEAFFGQGTRLTVV.

This sequence joins TRBV27 and TRBJ2-5, with 7 bases aligning to TRBD1. This CDR3 comprises 14 residues. V gave up 2 bases and J gave up 2 bases; unmatched junction bases: 2. Germline lookup yields CDR1 MNHEY and CDR2 SMNVEV (reference sequence). CDR3 in amino acids: CASSLNRGQETQYF. The CDR3 region has the DNA TGTGCCAGCAGTTTAAACAGGGGTCAAGAGACCCAGTACTTC.

The chain is built from TRBV28 and TRBJ2-7; the D gene is possibly TRBD1 (6 bases). Germline V lookup: CDR1 MDHEN, CDR2 SYDVKM. The CDR3 consists of 14 residues. As DNA, the CDR3 is TGTGCTACGGGAAAGGGGGTAACATCCTACGAGCAGTACTTC. Translating it yields CATGKGVTSYEQYF.

This clone was counted ten times or more. The chain employs TRBV6-5 and TRBJ1-5; D not resolved. Germline V lookup: CDR1 MNHEY, CDR2 SVGAGI. V was pared by 6 bases and J by 2 bases, with 11 bases between. The CDR3 covers 14 residues. The DNA for the CDR3 is TGTGCCAGCAGGGCGGGGAAGGGCAATCAGCCCCAGCATTTT. Protein product: CASRAGKGNQPQHF.

The chain has TRBV5-1 and TRBJ1-1; a weak D match, TRBD1 (6 bases). This CDR3 spans 15 amino acids. The V gene's germline CDR1 is SGHRS and CDR2 YFSETQ. Trimming removed 0 bases from V and 1 base from J, with 10 bases in between. The CDR3 DNA sequence: TGCGCCAGCAGCTTGGATGGACAGTCGAACACTGAAGCTTTCTTT. Amino acid sequence: CASSLDGQSNTEAFF.

The chain has TRBV2 and TRBJ1-1; D is possibly TRBD1 (6 bases). V lost 5 bases and J lost 3, with 13 bases in between. Germline loops: CDR1 SNHLY, CDR2 FYNNEI. The CDR3 contains 14 residues. The CDR3 here is CASSHPGAHTEAFF. CDR3 nucleotides: TGTGCCAGCAGTCATCCAGGGGCCCACACTGAAGCTTTCTTT.

This clone was counted once. The chain uses TRBV28 and TRBJ1-1; D unclear. With 6 bases removed from V and 11 bases from J, the gap between germline ends came to 13 bases. Germline-derived CDR1 and CDR2 are MDHEN and SYDVKM. This CDR3 is 11 amino acids long. The chain's CDR3 is CASRILSVAFF. Written as DNA, the CDR3 is TGTGCCAGCAGGATCCTCTCGGTTGCTTTCTTT. Based on the CDR3 plus reference TRBV28 and TRBJ1-1, the full variable domain is DVKVTQSSRYLVKRTGEKVFLECVQDMDHENMFWYRQDPGLGLRLIYFSYDVKMKEKGDIPEGYSVSREKKERFSLILESASTNQTSMYLCASRILSVAFFGQGTRLTVV.

The chain links TRBV29-1 to TRBJ1-1, with D tentatively TRBD1 (5 bases). The CDR3 extends over 11 amino acids. Germline V gene data show CDR1 as SQVTM and CDR2 as ANQGSEA. V was clipped by 5 bases and J by 10 bases, with 14 bases between them. The CDR3 loop is CSVTDRAAAFF. CDR3 sequence (DNA): TGCAGCGTTACCGACAGAGCCGCAGCTTTCTTT.

CDR3 residues: CASSQTDRAGPQHF. CDR3 DNA: TGCGCCAGCAGCCAAACCGACAGGGCCGGACCCCAGCATTTT. The chain combines TRBV4-1 with TRBJ1-5; 7 nucleotides agree with TRBD1. Germline lookup yields CDR1 MGHRA and CDR2 YSYEKL. The CDR3 loop spans 14 amino acids. With 2 bases clipped from V and 10 bases from J, the junction kept 8 bases outside the gene matches.

The chain uses TRBV3-1 (or the pseudogene TRBV3-2) and TRBJ1-4; D remains unclear. This CDR3 has 12 amino acids. The ends were cut back, 5 bases at V and 5 bases at J, with 6 bases in the middle. Germline V gene sequence: CDR1 LGHDT, CDR2 YNNKEL (reference sequence). The CDR3 sequence is CASSSKNEKLFF. Here the CDR3 DNA reads TGTGCCAGCAGCAGCAAGAATGAAAAACTGTTTTTT.

V gene TRBV7-9 combines with J gene TRBJ2-1; TRBD2 aligns across 7 bases. Germline V lookup: CDR1 SEHNR, CDR2 FQNEAQ (reference sequence). This CDR3 has 14 residues. V was clipped by 7 bases and J by 5 bases; unmatched bases: 8. This chain's CDR3 is CASTGGGSHNEQFF. The CDR3 DNA sequence: TGTGCCAGCACGGGCGGCGGGAGTCACAATGAGCAGTTCTTC.

V usage is TRBV27 and J usage is TRBJ1-5; D gene unclear. Germline lookup yields CDR1 MNHEY and CDR2 SMNVEV (reference sequence). This CDR3 is built from 13 residues. V dropped 3 bases and J dropped 7 bases, with 10 bases sitting between them. CDR3 in DNA: TGTGCCAGCAGTTTCTTCCCGGGACAGCCCCAGCATTTT. Amino acids: CASSFFPGQPQHF.